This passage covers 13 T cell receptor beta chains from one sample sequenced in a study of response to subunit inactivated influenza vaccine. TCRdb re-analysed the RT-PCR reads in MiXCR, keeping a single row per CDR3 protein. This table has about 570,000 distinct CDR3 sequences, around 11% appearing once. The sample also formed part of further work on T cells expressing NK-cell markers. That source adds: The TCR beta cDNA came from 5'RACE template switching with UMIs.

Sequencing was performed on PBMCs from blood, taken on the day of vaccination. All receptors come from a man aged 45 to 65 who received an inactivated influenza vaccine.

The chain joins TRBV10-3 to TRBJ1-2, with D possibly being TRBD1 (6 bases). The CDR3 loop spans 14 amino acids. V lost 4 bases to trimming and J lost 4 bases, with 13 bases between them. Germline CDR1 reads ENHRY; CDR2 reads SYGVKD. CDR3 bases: TGTGCCATCAGTGGAACAGGGATCGGCTATGGCTACACCTTC. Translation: CAISGTGIGYGYTF.

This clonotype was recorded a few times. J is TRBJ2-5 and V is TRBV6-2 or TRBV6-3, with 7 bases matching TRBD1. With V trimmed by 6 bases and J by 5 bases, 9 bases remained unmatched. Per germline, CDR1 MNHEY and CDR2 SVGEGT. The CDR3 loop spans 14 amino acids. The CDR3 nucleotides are TGTGCCAGCAGCATGTCGACAGGGATGGAGACCCAGTACTTC. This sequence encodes CASSMSTGMETQYF.

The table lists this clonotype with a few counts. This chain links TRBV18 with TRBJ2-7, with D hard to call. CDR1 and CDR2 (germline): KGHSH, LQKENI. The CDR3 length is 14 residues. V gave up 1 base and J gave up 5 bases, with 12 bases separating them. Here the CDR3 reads CASSPLQAVNEQYF. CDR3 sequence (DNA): TGTGCCAGCTCACCACTCCAGGCGGTCAACGAGCAGTACTTC.

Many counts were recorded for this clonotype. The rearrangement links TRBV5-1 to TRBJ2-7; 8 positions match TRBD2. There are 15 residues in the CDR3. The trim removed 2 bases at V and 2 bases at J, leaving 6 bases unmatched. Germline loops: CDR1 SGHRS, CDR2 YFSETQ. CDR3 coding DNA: TGCGCCAGCAGCTTTGACGGGACTAGAACCTACGAGCAGTACTTC. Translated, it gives CASSFDGTRTYEQYF.

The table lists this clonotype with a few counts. The CDR3, as DNA: TGCGCCAGCAGCTTGGGAGCGGGAGGAGTCGGGGAGCTGTTTTTT. The encoded protein is CASSLGAGGVGELFF. This rearrangement joins TRBV5-1 to TRBJ2-2; 9 nucleotides match TRBD2. The V segment lost 0 bases and the J segment 7 bases; nucleotides outside the gene matches: 4. Germline V CDR1 and CDR2: SGHRS, YFSETQ. The CDR3 runs 15 residues.

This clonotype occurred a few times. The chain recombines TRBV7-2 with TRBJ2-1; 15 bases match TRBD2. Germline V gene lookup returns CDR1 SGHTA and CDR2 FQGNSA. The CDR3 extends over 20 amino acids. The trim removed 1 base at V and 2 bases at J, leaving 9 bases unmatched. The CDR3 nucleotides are TGTGCCAGCAGCTTAGGGCCGGGACTAGCGGGGGGTATTCCCTACAATGAGCAGTTCTTC. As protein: CASSLGPGLAGGIPYNEQFF.

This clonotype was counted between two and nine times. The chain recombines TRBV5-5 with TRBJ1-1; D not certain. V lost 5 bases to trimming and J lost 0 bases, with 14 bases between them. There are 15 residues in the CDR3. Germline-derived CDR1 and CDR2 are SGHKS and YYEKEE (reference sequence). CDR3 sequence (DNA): TGTGCCAGCAGGTCGGGGAGGGCCATGAACACTGAAGCTTTCTTT. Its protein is CASRSGRAMNTEAFF.

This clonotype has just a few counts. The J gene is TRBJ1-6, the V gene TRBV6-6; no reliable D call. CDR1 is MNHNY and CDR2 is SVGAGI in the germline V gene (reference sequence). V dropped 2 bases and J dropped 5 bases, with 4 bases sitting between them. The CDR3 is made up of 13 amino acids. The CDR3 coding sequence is TGTGCCAGCAGTTACACGGATAATTCACCCCTCCACTTT. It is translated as CASSYTDNSPLHF.

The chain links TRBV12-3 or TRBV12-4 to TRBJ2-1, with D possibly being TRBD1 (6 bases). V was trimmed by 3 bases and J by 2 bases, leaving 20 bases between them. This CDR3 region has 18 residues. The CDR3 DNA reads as TGTGCCAGCAGTTTCCCATCGGGGACACACTGGACCTACAATGAGCAGTTCTTC. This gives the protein CASSFPSGTHWTYNEQFF.

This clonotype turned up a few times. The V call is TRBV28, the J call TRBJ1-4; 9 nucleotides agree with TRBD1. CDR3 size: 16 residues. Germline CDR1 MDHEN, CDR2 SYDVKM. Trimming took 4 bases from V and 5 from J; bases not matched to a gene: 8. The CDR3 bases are TGTGCCAGCAGTTCATCCGCCGGGACAGGGAATGAAAAACTGTTTTTT. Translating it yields CASSSSAGTGNEKLFF.

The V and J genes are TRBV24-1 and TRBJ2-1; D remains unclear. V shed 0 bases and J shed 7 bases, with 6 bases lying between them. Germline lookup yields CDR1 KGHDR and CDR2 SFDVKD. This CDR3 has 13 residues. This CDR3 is CATSDLSVNEQFF. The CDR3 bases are TGTGCCACCAGTGATTTGTCCGTTAATGAGCAGTTCTTC.

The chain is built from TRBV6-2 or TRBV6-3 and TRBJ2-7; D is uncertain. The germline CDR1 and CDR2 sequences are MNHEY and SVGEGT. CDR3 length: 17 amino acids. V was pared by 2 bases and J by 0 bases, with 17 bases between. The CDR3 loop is CASSYLARQGISYEQYF. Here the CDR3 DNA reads TGTGCCAGCAGTTACCTCGCCCGACAAGGCATCTCCTACGAGCAGTACTTC.

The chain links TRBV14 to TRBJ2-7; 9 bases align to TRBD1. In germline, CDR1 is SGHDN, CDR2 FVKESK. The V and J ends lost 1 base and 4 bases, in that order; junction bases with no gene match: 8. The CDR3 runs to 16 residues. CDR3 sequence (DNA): TGTGCCAGCAGCCAAGGACCGATGGACAGGGGTTACGAGCAGTACTTC. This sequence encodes CASSQGPMDRGYEQYF.